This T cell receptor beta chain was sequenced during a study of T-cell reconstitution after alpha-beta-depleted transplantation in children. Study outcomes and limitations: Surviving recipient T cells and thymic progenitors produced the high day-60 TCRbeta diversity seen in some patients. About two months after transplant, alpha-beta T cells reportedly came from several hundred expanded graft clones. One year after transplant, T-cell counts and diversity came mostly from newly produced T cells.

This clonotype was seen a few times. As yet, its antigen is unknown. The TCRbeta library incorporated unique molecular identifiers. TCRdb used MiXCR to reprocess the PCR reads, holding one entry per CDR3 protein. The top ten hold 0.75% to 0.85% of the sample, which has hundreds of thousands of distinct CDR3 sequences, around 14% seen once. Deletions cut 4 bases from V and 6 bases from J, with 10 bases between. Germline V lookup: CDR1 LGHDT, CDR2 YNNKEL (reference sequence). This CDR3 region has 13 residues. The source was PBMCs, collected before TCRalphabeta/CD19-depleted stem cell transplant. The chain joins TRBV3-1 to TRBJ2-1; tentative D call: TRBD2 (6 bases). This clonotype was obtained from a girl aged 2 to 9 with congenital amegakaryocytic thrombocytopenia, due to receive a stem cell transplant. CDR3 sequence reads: CASSRLVSNEQFF. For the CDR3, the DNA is TGTGCCAGCAGCCGACTAGTATCCAATGAGCAGTTCTTC.